This T cell receptor (beta chain) came from a study of blood T cell repertoires in COVID-19. Study-wide background: Acute and convalescent COVID-19 samples came from the United States, Italy and Spain. Nucleic acid was either cDNA or gDNA, and it came from T cells, B-cell-depleted T cells, or PBMCs.

This CDR3 has 15 amino acids. The V end lost 7 bases, the J end lost 0 bases, and 13 bases lay between the germline ends. Germline values: CDR1 MDHEN, CDR2 SYDVKM. Methods used by the authors: By means of reference gene primer amplification, nucleated cell counts were estimated. Clones were read by immunoSEQ multiplex PCR, and TCRdb kept only the in-frame ones, dropping some. The V and J calls and the clone size are those of that table, but D and trimming were determined from the DNA. Seen here are some 240,000 clones, 80% observed once, and the top ten hold 10% to 15%. This rearrangement joins TRBV28 to TRBJ1-3; no clear D gene. The clonotype was recovered from a human donor in a cohort sampled during active COVID-19. Sequenced input: peripheral blood. The CDR3: CASTSPRSSGNTIYF. In DNA form, the CDR3 reads TGTGCCAGCACCTCTCCGAGGAGCTCTGGAAACACCATATATTTT.